Given below is one T cell receptor beta chain in context. This clonotype was seen a few times. Its antigen remains undetermined. No much larger clonotype is one base removed from it; base qualities were not supplied. This entry belongs to a study of human T cells and chemical hapten exposure (dated by TCRdb to the early 2020s). In terms of the full investigation: For sensitization, 2% DPC in acetone was applied to an approximately 2 cm by approximately 2 cm area of upper inner arm skin. Patch tests used Finn chambers with 0.01% DPC on the upper back, scored after 6 days by International Contact Dermatitis Research Group standards. Blood samples were taken from patients before sensitization (week 0) and at 2, 6 and about 24 weeks after DPC sensitization. Peripheral blood TCR repertoire changes were tracked in vivo in alopecia patients during primary and secondary sensitization to the hapten diphenylcyclopropenone (DPC). For TCR sequencing, blood came from over 25 alopecia patients at anywhere from one to four time points (pre-sensitization, 2, 6 and 24 weeks). Most of the patients in the cohort were female, and the cohort covered alopecia areata with under or over 50% scalp involvement, alopecia totalis and alopecia universalis. Libraries were pooled for sequencing, and per-sample TCR yields varied mainly because of small differences in library volumes within the pool. Patients additionally received weekly therapeutic DPC doses to the scalp throughout the roughly 26-week study period.

The time point label corresponds to: pre-sensitization, week 0. The sample's treatment or condition label, in plain terms: therapeutic diphenylcyclopropenone sensitization with weekly scalp DPC. Blood at each patch-test visit was drawn before the patch test was applied. Patients were considered eligible if aged 18 to 70, diagnosed with alopecia and deemed suitable for DPC therapy, and patients were excluded if pregnant. Total RNA was extracted from unfractionated whole blood that had been collected in Tempus Blood RNA tubes. Libraries were constructed by RACE. For sequencing, a NextSeq 500 was employed. During library preparation, unique molecular identifiers were attached to individual cDNA molecules so that TCRs could be counted quantitatively and reproducibly. For every blood RNA sample, sequencing covered both the TCR alpha and TCR beta chains. Per the authors' processing: The median number of TCRs per sample was over 85,000, ranging from roughly 20,000 to 690,600. The Decombinator software suite was used to annotate the V, J and CDR3 of the TCR reads. For PS versus PT1 abundance plots, all samples were subsampled to the same number of TCRs (28,000). Expanded TCRs were defined as absent before sensitization and observed at least eight times at the 2-week time point. The public sequencing data were trimmed at Q25 with fastp and processed into clonotypes with MiXCR by TCRdb, which kept only in-frame beta chains. Rows are unified per CDR3 protein, each entry keeping the most common DNA and genes. What appears here as the V and J calls and clone size reflects TCRdb's work, not the paper's. In all, the sample holds roughly 260,000 distinct CDR3 sequences, and approximately 8.4% of those were seen once. Over 2% of the sample goes to the ten largest clones.

The CDR3, cysteine through phenylalanine, is 15 amino acids long. Just CDR3 DNA is preserved here, 45 bases in frame from base 1. The germline V end is reduced by 2 bases and the J end by 4 bases; junction bases left unmatched: 5. Per the germline V gene, KGHSH is the CDR1 and LQKENI is the CDR2. Findings and caveats that apply to the study as a whole: Patch test score correlated positively with the number of PT1 expanded TCRs, reaching significance at thresholds 8, 16 and 32 but not at 4. Because all patients had alopecia, a presumed autoimmune disease, the immune response of the patients might differ from that of healthy individuals. Expanded TCRs formed significantly more large CDR3 similarity clusters than pre-sensitization or healthy control sets, consistent with antigen-driven responses. DPC sensitization did not change the number of TCRs with a frequency above 1 in 1000, and there was no evidence of changes in global repertoire structure. Repeated subsampling changed both the strength of the expansion versus patch-test correlation and the threshold at which that correlation became significant.

Recombination linked TRBV18 to TRBJ1-5; 7 bases in the middle match TRBD1. The sequencing used whole blood, collected in connection with sensitization to the hapten diphenylcyclopropenone (DPC). This TCR was sampled from a woman between 40 and 55 years old with alopecia areata. Some clones in this sample may be carry-over from other donors' samples. The CDR3 has the sequence CASSPGTATNQPQHF. The nucleotide sequence is given as TGTGCCAGCTCACCAGGGACAGCAACTAATCAGCCCCAGCATTTT.